This entry features one T cell receptor beta chain sequence. TCRdb re-analysed the RT-PCR reads in MiXCR, keeping a single row per CDR3 protein. The sample has 650,000 to 800,000 distinct CDR3 sequences, over 12% seen once; the top ten hold just over 3.5%. Losses at the gene ends were 1 base for V and 1 base for J; bases not matched to a gene: 3. Germline loops: CDR1 SGHTA, CDR2 FQGNSA. The CDR3 contains 15 residues. The receptor comes from a female donor in good health, serving as a healthy control. The specimen sequenced was memory CD4+ T cells from blood. This chain links TRBV7-2 with TRBJ1-1; 7 nucleotides match TRBD1. As DNA, the CDR3 is TGTGCCAGCAGCTTAGTGACAGGGACGAACACTGAAGCTTTCTTT. Its translation: CASSLVTGTNTEAFF.